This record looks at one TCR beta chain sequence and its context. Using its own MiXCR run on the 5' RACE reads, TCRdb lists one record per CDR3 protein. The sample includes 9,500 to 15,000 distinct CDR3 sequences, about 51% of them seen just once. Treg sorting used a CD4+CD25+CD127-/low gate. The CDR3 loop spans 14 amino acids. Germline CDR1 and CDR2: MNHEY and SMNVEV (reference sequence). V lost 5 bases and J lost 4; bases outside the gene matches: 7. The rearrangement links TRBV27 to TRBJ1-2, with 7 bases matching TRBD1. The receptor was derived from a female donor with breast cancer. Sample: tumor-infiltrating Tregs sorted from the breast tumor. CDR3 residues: CASSPRGTIYGYTF. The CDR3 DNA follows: TGTGCCAGCAGTCCCAGGGGGACGATCTATGGCTACACCTTC.